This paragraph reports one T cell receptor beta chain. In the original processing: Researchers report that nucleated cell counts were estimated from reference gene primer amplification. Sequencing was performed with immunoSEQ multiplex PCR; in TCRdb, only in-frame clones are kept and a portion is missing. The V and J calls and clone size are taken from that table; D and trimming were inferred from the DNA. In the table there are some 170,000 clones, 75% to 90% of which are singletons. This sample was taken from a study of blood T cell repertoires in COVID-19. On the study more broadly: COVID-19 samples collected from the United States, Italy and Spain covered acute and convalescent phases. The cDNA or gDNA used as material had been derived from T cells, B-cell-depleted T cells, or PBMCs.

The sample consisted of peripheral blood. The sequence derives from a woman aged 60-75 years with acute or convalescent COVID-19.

CDR3: CASSFDRGGETQYF. For the CDR3, the DNA is TGTGCCAGCAGCTTCGACAGGGGCGGGGAGACCCAGTACTTC. The rearrangement uses TRBV7-2 and TRBJ2-5, with 8 bases fitting TRBD1. The CDR3 contains 14 residues. V shed 3 bases, J shed 5 bases, and the junction held 5 bases outside the gene matches. Germline V gives CDR1 SGHTA, CDR2 FQGNSA.